The 9 T cell receptor beta chains given below trace back to one sample, sequenced in a study of CD8 T cells in Susac syndrome. RNA amounts of 0.5 to 1 ug underwent reverse transcription with random hexamers. TCRdb used MiXCR to reprocess the immunoSEQ multiplex PCR reads, holding one entry per CDR3 protein. The sample yields roughly 250,000 distinct CDR3 sequences, almost 97% seen once. Sequenced input: CD4+ T cells from PBMCs. Receptor source: a human donor with Susac syndrome.

The CDR3 loop is CASSLLTGGVTDTQYF. CDR3 bases: TGTGCCAGCAGTTTATTGACAGGGGGCGTGACAGATACGCAGTATTTT. The V call is TRBV28, the J call TRBJ2-3; 10 positions agree with TRBD1. In germline, CDR1 is MDHEN, CDR2 SYDVKM. Germline trimming cut 1 base from V and 3 bases from J; bases unmatched to any gene: 4. The CDR3 loop spans 16 amino acids.

The chain carries TRBV3-1 and TRBJ2-1; D could derive from TRBD1 or TRBD2 (7 bases each). Germline CDR1 reads LGHDT; CDR2 reads YNNKEL (reference sequence). V lost 4 bases and J 5 bases, leaving 21 bases between the germline ends. The CDR3 extends over 17 amino acids. CDR3 region: CASSLGVGGGAHNEQFF. The CDR3 DNA reads TGTGCCAGCAGCCTTGGTGTGGGAGGGGGCGCACACAATGAGCAGTTCTTC.

V is TRBV5-4 and J is TRBJ2-7; D possibly corresponds to TRBD1 (6 bases). V was cut by 2 bases and J by 4 bases, with 13 bases left in between. CDR1 is SGHNT and CDR2 is YYREEE in the germline V gene (reference sequence). CDR3 length equals 14 residues. The CDR3: CASSFTGTFYEQYF. CDR3 coding DNA: TGTGCCAGCAGCTTCACAGGGACCTTTTACGAGCAGTACTTC.

This chain connects TRBV21-1 to TRBJ1-3; the table's D call of TRBD1 was not tested on the DNA. TRBV21-1 is marked as a pseudogene. The CDR3 spans 16 residues. CDR3: CASSTVMGASGNTIYF. In DNA form, the CDR3 reads TGTGCCAGCAGCACCGTGATGGGGGCTTCAGGAAACACCATATATTTT.

J is TRBJ2-5 and V is TRBV30, with 10 bases aligning to TRBD1. The CDR3 totals 15 residues. V shed 0 bases, J shed 10 bases, and the junction held 11 bases outside the gene matches. Germline V gene lookup returns CDR1 GTSNPN and CDR2 SVGIG (reference sequence). This CDR3 is CAWSVRGTGVVGQYF. Here the CDR3 DNA reads TGTGCCTGGAGTGTACGTGGGACAGGGGTGGTGGGCCAGTACTTC.

The chain is built from TRBV28 and TRBJ2-3, with D perhaps given as TRBD1 or TRBD2 (5 bases each). Between the trimmed V and J ends, which lost 11 bases and 4 bases, there was a span of 19 bases. The CDR3 totals 14 residues. Germline CDR1 and CDR2: MDHEN and SYDVKM. As DNA, the CDR3 is TGTGCCTGTGGGGACCCGAGATTGGCAGATACGCAGTATTTT. It codes for CACGDPRLADTQYF.

The chain is built from TRBV5-1 and TRBJ1-5; TRBD1 aligns across 10 bases. Germline V CDR1 and CDR2: SGHRS, YFSETQ. The CDR3 runs 16 residues. With 4 bases clipped from V and 1 base from J, the junction kept 5 bases outside the gene matches. The CDR3 region has the DNA TGCGCCAGCAGCCAGACAGGGGGCGCGAGCAATCAGCCCCAGCATTTT. Protein product: CASSQTGGASNQPQHF.

The rearrangement uses TRBV20-1 and TRBJ2-3; D is ambiguous. CDR3 length: 14 residues. CDR1 is DFQATT, CDR2 SNEGSKA, per germline (reference sequence). The ends were cut back, 5 bases at V and 3 bases at J, with 15 bases in the middle. The CDR3 spells CSAPSLSQTDTQYF. The CDR3 DNA is TGCAGTGCTCCCTCGCTCTCACAGACAGATACGCAGTATTTT.

This sequence joins TRBV7-9 and TRBJ1-1; perhaps TRBD1 as D (5 bases). This CDR3 has 13 amino acids. V was clipped by 4 bases and J by 8 bases, with 14 bases between them. Germline-derived CDR1 and CDR2 are SEHNR and FQNEAQ (reference sequence). The chain's CDR3 is CASSYKGTDEAFF. The CDR3 region has the DNA TGTGCCAGCAGCTATAAAGGGACTGACGAAGCTTTCTTT.